This is a list of T cell receptor beta chains from one sample in a study of molecular identifiers for immune sequencing clone quantification. Using its own MiXCR run on the PCR reads, TCRdb lists one record per CDR3 protein. The repertoire holds about half a million distinct CDR3 sequences, with roughly a fifth as singletons. Sequencing used naive CD8+ T cells from blood, with Jurkat cell RNA spiked in. These receptors all stem from a human donor in good health. Some libraries in this study had Jurkat cell RNA spiked in. Both conserved end residues are trimmed from each CDR3.

v_call cdr3_aa
TRBV4-1 ASSQVRPLQGAGTEAF
TRBV6-2/TRBV6-3 ASSTDGKGQPQH
TRBV7-2 ASSETWAGVLETQY
TRBV6-2/TRBV6-3 ASSYSYEVSTDTQY
TRBV6-2/TRBV6-3 ASSYGVSTDTQY
TRBV20-1 SARDQWGPNTGELF
TRBV12-3/TRBV12-4 ASSFGGRKREQY
TRBV5-1 ASSQVLAEHTDTQY
TRBV5-4 ASSPKAGISTDTQY
TRBV4-3 ASSHGTGDEQY
TRBV12-3/TRBV12-4 ASSLSFRGETQY
TRBV27 ASGPGYNQPQH
TRBV29-1 SVVGQVSYEQY
TRBV7-9 ASSFPGREDSNYGYT
TRBV7-9 ASLAPHGSSETQY
TRBV20-1 SARDPVGYEQY
TRBV6-6 ASSQLDRSLEDEQF
TRBV29-1 SVEGRGNTEAF
TRBV20-1 SVGWEIRDETQY